This TCR beta chain was sequenced for a study of blood T cells in healthy people across ages. A second 7 to 11 cycle PCR used barcoded and J-beta primers. TCRdb re-called the 5' RACE reads with MiXCR, one entry per CDR3 protein. The sample lists approximately 700,000 distinct CDR3 sequences, 32% seen once, with 15% in the top ten. This clonotype was detected ten times or more. The CDR3 loop spans 17 amino acids. CDR1 is DFQATT, CDR2 SNEGSKA, per germline (reference sequence). V lost 0 bases and J lost 2, with 19 bases in between. This sequence was found in a woman aged 80 or over in good health. The chain has TRBV20-1 and TRBJ1-2; maybe TRBD1 (6 bases). Sequencing was done on a sample of blood. The CDR3 loop reads CSARDGEGDKGNYGYTF. CDR3 nucleotides: TGCAGTGCTAGAGATGGAGAAGGGGACAAGGGGAACTATGGCTACACCTTC.